This T cell receptor (beta chain) was recorded in a study of cytomegalovirus exposure and HLA in healthy donors (dated by TCRdb to about 2017). Broadly, across the study: According to an earlier analysis of around 600 of the donors, roughly 180 million T cells yielded roughly 100 million unique TCR beta sequences and approximately 300 Gb of sequence data. In the later analysis, no new phenotypic data were used to find candidate immune exposures; instead, reliance was placed on TCR beta sequences and their occurrence across donors. An early release that covered around 590 HLA-typed donors contained approximately 300 gigabases of sequencing data and 65 million to 100 million unique TCR sequences. Among the roughly 410 genotyped donors, more than 70% belonged to the genetic ancestry cluster associated with self-reported Caucasian donors. Because of strong linkage in the cohort, roughly five DR-DQ haplotypes were treated as single units for association and clustering. A later genetic analysis used genome-wide SNP genotypes for about 60% of the roughly 670 donors, treating that subset as a discovery cohort. The study profiled the T cell repertoires of 500 to 800 subjects by immunosequencing and related them to cytomegalovirus serostatus. Alongside the repertoire data, information on donor age, sex, ethnicity and CMV serostatus was compiled. HLA typing covered class I and class II loci at four-digit resolution. Typing coverage differed by locus: A, B, C, DRB1 and DQB1 were typed in about 629-640 donors, DQA1 in 522, DPA1 in nearly 610, and DPB1 in 472. In a later analysis, previously published TCR beta repertoires from 670 or so donors were re-analyzed and high-resolution HLA genotyping was added so that TCR occurrence patterns could be studied. Besides the first cohort of about 730 subjects, a separate validation cohort made up of 95 to 150 different subjects was used. The aim of the study was to test whether cataloging public T cell receptors could identify signatures of past pathogen exposure. High-throughput TCR immunosequencing, statistical association of individual TCRs with disease status, and machine learning were combined to predict cytomegalovirus infection status. Among about 410 genotyped donors of the cohort, an average of about 240,000 unique TCR beta nucleotide sequences was sequenced per donor, of which about 19% were non-productive. An earlier analysis of some 600 of the donors applied high-throughput TCR beta sequencing to assess whether each TCR beta V gene segment acted as functional or pseudogenic. All discovery cohort repertoires had been generated using a single sequencing platform.

The cohort comprised some 730 healthy bone marrow donors. At the time of sampling, every cohort member was nominally healthy, though immune exposures that went unrecorded were likely present. The donor was CMV seropositive and was included in the group of almost 300 seropositive cohort members. A peripheral blood sample was provided by each donor, and peripheral blood mononuclear cells were used for TCR beta sequencing. Genomic DNA was extracted from the blood cell samples with the Qiagen DNeasy Blood Extraction Kit. Trimming removed 6 bases from V and 2 bases from J; the gene matches leave 2 bases unexplained. The germline V gene (reference sequence) gives CDR1 as MNHEY and CDR2 as SMNVEV. CDR3 length: 14 amino acids, cysteine to phenylalanine. Only the CDR3 DNA is retained, 42 bases long and in frame from the first base. Here is what the overall study found, with its caveats: In this cohort, only TCR beta chains were sequenced, and detectable features were limited by the absence of alpha or paired-chain data. Compared with equally common non-associated chains, HLA-associated TCR beta chains in a later analysis were more clonally expanded and had lower generation probabilities. At a false discovery rate of 0.05, a later analysis linked under 20,000 TCR beta sequences to specific HLA alleles. Over 15 rarely observed V segments, including chromosome 9 orphons, were excluded from the earlier analysis of a few hundred of the donors because counts were too low. Across donors, most TCR sequences were observed very rarely, whereas some public TCRs were present in many individuals. In an earlier analysis of over 550 of the donors, most TCR beta V segments were observed in productive rearrangements about 87% or about 30% of the time, broadly matching IMGT annotations. CMV serostatus was the only immune exposure information available for the cohort. In a later genetic analysis, fewer N-insertions in productive TCRs were reported among donors in an Asian-associated ancestry cluster than the roughly 640-donor mean. A few of the identified cytomegalovirus-associated TCR beta chains were confirmed in vitro to be specific for cytomegalovirus antigens. Because the 87-base-pair reads could not distinguish some IMGT-functional V segments, including TRBV6-2 and TRBV6-3, those segments were excluded. Assigning TCR associations to individual alleles was difficult when HLA alleles, especially DR and DQ, strongly co-occurred. A later analysis reported that several top co-occurrence clusters appeared linked to parvovirus B19, influenza, CMV and Epstein-Barr virus. A later analysis found that most CMV-associated TCR beta chains appeared HLA-restricted, with HLA associations seemingly driven largely by CMV exposure. Linkage disequilibrium might explain the correlated functional status among segregating V segments, but an unknown experimental factor could not be ruled out. It was suggested by the authors that the approach could potentially be generalized to other disease states and immunological phenotypes. The study gave a list of about 170 TCR beta chains associated with cytomegalovirus. Because HLA typing was missing for some donors at each locus, association tests included only the typed subset. In a later analysis, TCR association rates were found to vary across HLA loci, with the most associated TCRs seen for DRB1 alleles and the fewest for HLA-C alleles. Sequencing depth was assumed to be roughly uniform across donors in the presence/absence analyses, though that assumption may not hold. In both the original and validation cohorts, the classifier was reported to diagnose cytomegalovirus status with high specificity and sensitivity. A later genetic analysis associated a missense DCLRE1C variant with V-gene and J-gene trimming of TCR beta chains, and an independent cohort replicated the association. A cluster of highly shared sequence variants was judged likely to be a technical artifact of the sequencing pipeline. A further reported finding was that TCR beta sequences accurately predicted the HLA-A and HLA-B alleles for most subjects in the first cohort.

Remarks on this clone: No antigen is known for it. Base quality data are lacking; no much larger clone is found one base away.

To prepare the library, the immunoSEQ multiplex PCR assay was applied. For the multiplex PCR, a mixture combining 60 forward primers for TCR Vbeta segments and 13 reverse primers for TCR Jbeta segments was used. The CDR3 region of rearranged TCR beta genes was amplified from genomic DNA with a multiplex PCR assay. The amplified TCR beta libraries were sequenced on the Illumina HiSeq System as 87-base-pair reads. Per the authors' processing: A later analysis tallied tens of millions of unique TCR beta chains across the approximately 670 repertoires, and 10 million to 11 million of those chains were shared by two or more donors. Raw reads were error-corrected and collapsed into unique sequences by a nearest-neighbor algorithm in which closely related sequences were merged to remove PCR and sequencing errors. To assign V, D and J gene segments, CDR3 sequences were aligned to IMGT reference sequences. For a sequence to be retained, a match of at least six nucleotides was required to both a V gene segment and a J gene segment. A rearrangement counted as productive if the CDR3 had no stop codons and remained in frame with V and J, and every other rearrangement counted as non-productive. Following IMGT convention, CDR3 was defined as the stretch from the second conserved V-encoded cysteine to the conserved J-encoded phenylalanine. In an earlier analysis of just under 600 of the donors, sequences lacking an unambiguous match to a single V gene segment were excluded. In an earlier analysis of a few hundred of the donors, V segments were called functional above 56.7% productive rearrangements and were called segregating when the between-donor standard deviation exceeded 5%. To diagnose cytomegalovirus status from the catalog of TCR beta chain sequences, a statistical classification framework was built. In a later analysis, V and J genes were assigned by comparing TCR nucleotide sequences against IMGT/GENE-DB human TR gene sequences. In a later analysis, CDR3 sequences and most-parsimonious VDJ recombination scenarios were assigned using the TCRdist pipeline. In a later analysis, each TCR beta chain was defined by its CDR3 amino acid sequence together with its V-gene family, and reads lacking a unique V-gene family were excluded. A later analysis removed roughly 590 highly shared, low-generation-probability nucleotide sequences to deal with suspected cross-contamination and a sequencing artifact. For each public chain, a later analysis derived a clonal expansion index from normalized ranks of inferred template counts within each repertoire. In a later analysis, generation probabilities were computed using a VDJ recombination model fitted to out-of-frame rearrangements, and the results were checked against IGoR. A later analysis scored TCR-TCR, TCR-HLA and TCR-CMV co-occurrence with hypergeometric tests, applying a repertoire-size bias correction to TCR pairs. In a later analysis, false discovery rates were estimated by permuting HLA or CMV assignments 20 times. In a later analysis, co-occurring TCRs were grouped using DBSCAN, with TCRdist sequence similarity added in when clustering inside HLA-allele-positive subsets. Repertoires with fewer than 30,000 or more than 120,000 public chains were left out of co-occurrence clustering, as were five repertoires with anomalous nucleotide sharing. This is the immuneACCESS table as TCRdb keeps it, with only in-frame sequences that have V and J called. A part of the clones is gone; compared with another copy, unresolved V genes explain less than half, and the rest is unexplained. V and J calls and clone size are as listed in that table; D and trimming were resolved from the DNA. This sample has about 160,000 clones in its table, and 85% of those were observed once. The biggest ten clones account for about 2% of the sample.

The source of this sequence is a young man in good health and CMV-seropositive. The sequence is built from TRBV27 and TRBJ2-7, and TRBD2 aligns with 12 junction nucleotides. The sequenced material came from PBMCs. The CDR3 corresponds to CASSLAGGPYEQYF. The DNA sequence follows: TGTGCCAGCAGCCTAGCGGGGGGGCCCTACGAGCAGTACTTC.